This T cell receptor beta chain appears in the sequencing data of a study of cytomegalovirus exposure and HLA in healthy donors. Trimming cost V 3 bases and J 1 base, with 19 bases left between them. The length of the CDR3 is 18 residues. Germline V gives CDR1 LGHNA, CDR2 YNFKEQ. In the PCR, 60 Vbeta and 13 Jbeta primers were used. Libraries were prepared by immunoSEQ multiplex PCR; TCRdb keeps only in-frame clonotypes and omits some of them. Of 90,000 to 120,000 clones detected, about 85% appear once; the ten largest clones hold approximately 2%. The clonotype was recovered from a man aged 30-40 years in good health and CMV-seronegative. The genes are TRBV4-2 and TRBJ1-5; TRBD1 might be the D (5 bases). The sequencing input was PBMCs. CDR3 sequence: CASSQGPGLEHSNQPQHF. In nucleotides, the CDR3 is TGTGCCAGCAGCCAGGGACCGGGACTCGAGCACAGCAATCAGCCCCAGCATTTT.